One and the same sample provided the 19 T cell receptor beta chains below, sequenced in a study of T cell clonality in common variable immunodeficiency. Profiling relied on immunoSEQ multiplex PCR, and the TCRdb table lists in-frame clones only, not all of them. This sample carries 40,000 to 60,000 clones, none of them present only once. The specimen was peripheral blood mononuclear cells. The receptor source for this set is a person between 18 and 75 years old in good health.

Comments on this clone: The CDR3 is cut off 3 residues early in the read; its end comes from the germline J gene. The J gene is TRBJ2-1, the V gene TRBV11-3, with 11 bases fitting TRBD1. The germline V gene has CDR1 SGHNT and CDR2 YENEEA. This CDR3 has 15 residues. Trimming took 5 bases from V and 3 from J; bases not matched to a gene: 3. The DNA read from the CDR3 is TGTGCCAGCAGCATGGGACAGGGGGACTACAATGAG. Translating gives CASSMGQGDYNE. The whole CDR3 reads CASSMGQGDYNEQFF.

To note about this clone: The sequence runs out 3 residues before the end of the CDR3; the remainder is reconstructed from the germline J gene. The V call is TRBV6-2 or TRBV6-3, the J call TRBJ1-1; TRBD1 might be the D (6 bases). This CDR3 is 16 amino acids long. The ends were cut back, 0 bases at V and 0 bases at J, with 11 bases in the middle. Germline V gene lookup returns CDR1 MNHEY and CDR2 SVGEGT. The CDR3 spells CASSYSYRDMNTEAFF. The covered CDR3 bases are TGTGCCAGCAGTTACTCCTACAGGGACATGAACACTGAA.

This clone has at least ten counts. The read stops 3 residues short of the end of the CDR3; the missing end is completed from the germline J gene. The gene calls are TRBV19 and TRBJ2-5; 9 bases fit TRBD2. J lost 5 bases, V lost 1 base, and 8 bases had no gene match. Germline V gene sequence: CDR1 LNHDA, CDR2 SQIVND (reference sequence). The CDR3 runs 16 residues. The CDR3 DNA, read in part, is TGTGCCAGTAGTATAGCGCGTAGCGGGAGACGGGAGACC. Residues: CASSIARSGRRET. The entire CDR3 protein reads CASSIARSGRRETQYF.

This clone was observed at least ten times. The read is 3 residues too short to cover the CDR3 end, so that end is filled in from the germline J gene. V usage is TRBV19 and J usage is TRBJ2-2; 9 nucleotides agree with TRBD2. The CDR3 extends over 16 amino acids. Germline CDR1 LNHDA, CDR2 SQIVND (reference sequence). Trimming took 4 bases from V and 3 from J; bases not matched to a gene: 6. The sequenced part of the CDR3 DNA is TGTGCCAGTAGTACCAGAGCGGGGGGAGACACCGGGGAG. Its translation is CASSTRAGGDTGE. From start to end, the CDR3 is CASSTRAGGDTGELFF.

This clone came up many times. The read finishes 3 residues shy of the CDR3 end, and the germline J gene is used to complete it. The chain joins TRBV13 to TRBJ2-3; 8 bases line up with TRBD1. This CDR3 contains 19 residues. Germline loops: CDR1 PRHDT, CDR2 FYEKMQ (reference sequence). Unmatched junction bases numbered 18, after V lost 4 bases and J lost 3 bases. The CDR3 DNA, read in part, is TGTGCCAGCAGCTCCCGATCGATTACATACAGGGGGAGAACAGATACG. Its protein product is CASSSRSITYRGRTDT. The full CDR3 is CASSSRSITYRGRTDTQYF.

This clone was detected ten times or more. Coverage ceases 3 residues before the CDR3 finishes, and the germline J gene fills in the end. The chain is built from TRBV2 and TRBJ2-6; the D gene is possibly TRBD1 (6 bases). The ends were cut back, 4 bases at V and 0 bases at J, with 13 bases in the middle. This CDR3 is built from 17 residues. Per germline, CDR1 SNHLY and CDR2 FYNNEI. Partial CDR3 DNA: TGTGCCAGCAGTGCGTGGGGGCATCTCTCTGGGGCCAACGTC. Encoded protein: CASSAWGHLSGANV. In full, the CDR3 reads CASSAWGHLSGANVLTF.

This clone was counted ten times or more. The read falls 3 residues short of the CDR3 end, and the missing part is taken from the germline J gene. The chain couples TRBV19 to TRBJ2-5; perhaps TRBD2 as D (5 bases). The V end was cut by 3 bases, the J end by 5 bases, with 19 bases between. Per germline, CDR1 LNHDA and CDR2 SQIVND (reference sequence). CDR3 length: 16 residues. CDR3 protein: CASSMRTGSTDETQYF. The sequenced CDR3 bases are TGTGCCAGTAGTATGCGGACTGGATCGACCGATGAGACC.

Ten or more counts support this clone. Read sequence stops 3 residues before the CDR3 end, and the germline J gene provides the missing end. The chain couples TRBV6-9 to TRBJ1-5, with 9 bases identical to TRBD1. J gave up 0 bases and V 1 base, and 13 bases lay outside the gene matches. CDR3 length: 20 residues. Germline CDR1 reads MNHGY; CDR2 reads SVAAGI. The CDR3 loop is CASSYWSGTGKKDSNQPQHF. The sequenced part of the CDR3 DNA is TGTGCCAGCAGTTATTGGTCAGGGACAGGGAAAAAAGATAGCAATCAGCCC.

This clone was counted only a few times. The CDR3 is cut off 3 residues early in the read; its end comes from the germline J gene. The chain uses TRBV18 and TRBJ2-4, with a weak D call TRBD1 (6 bases). The CDR3 has 14 amino acids. CDR1 is KGHSH and CDR2 is LQKENI in the germline V gene. CDR3 DNA (partial): TGTGCCAGCTCACCACGAACGGACAGTTATGGT. This translates into CASSPRTDSYG. The full CDR3 sequence reads CASSPRTDSYGQYF.

This clone showed up many times. The CDR3 end lies 3 residues beyond the end of the read and is filled in from the germline J gene. The chain carries TRBV5-5 and TRBJ2-7, with a weak D call TRBD1 (5 bases). The CDR3 runs to 14 residues. Germline-derived CDR1 and CDR2 are SGHKS and YYEKEE (reference sequence). Trimming took off 1 base at V and 1 base at J, with 9 bases between the two ends. This CDR3 reads CASSLRQLSYEQYF. The sequenced part of the CDR3 DNA is TGTGCCAGCAGCTTGAGACAGTTGTCCTACGAG.

This clone was seen at least ten times. The sequenced fragment ends 3 residues before the CDR3 boundary, so the rest is inferred from the germline J gene. The J gene is TRBJ2-1, the V gene TRBV14; the D gene is possibly TRBD1 (6 bases). The V and J ends lost 4 bases and 2 bases respectively, with 15 bases between them. CDR3 size: 16 residues. Germline CDR1 is SGHDN and CDR2 is FVKESK. The CDR3 DNA, read in part, is TGTGCCAGCAGCCCACGAGCTGAGGGGGCCTACAATGAG. Translation: CASSPRAEGAYNE. The complete CDR3 sequence is CASSPRAEGAYNEQFF.

This clone was seen ten or more times. The missing CDR3 end, 3 residues past where the read stops, is filled in from the germline J gene. V and J are TRBV5-1 and TRBJ2-1; perhaps TRBD1 as D (5 bases). There are 14 residues in the CDR3. CDR1 is SGHRS, CDR2 YFSETQ, per germline. With 0 bases removed from V and 6 bases from J, the gap between germline ends came to 10 bases. Here the CDR3 reads CASSLGGAFNEQFF. Partial CDR3 DNA: TGCGCCAGCAGCTTGGGGGGCGCGTTCAATGAG.

This clone was recorded at least ten times. The missing CDR3 end, 3 residues past where the read stops, is filled in from the germline J gene. The chain combines TRBV4-2 with TRBJ2-3; 8 bases are shared with TRBD2. CDR1 and CDR2 (germline): LGHNA, YNFKEQ. The CDR3 has 20 amino acids. Trimming at V came to 4 bases and at J to 2 bases, leaving 20 bases not matched to a gene. The covered CDR3 bases are TGTGCCAGCAGCCTTATTAGGGGCATGGGGGCTAGCGGGTCCACAGATACG. It is translated as CASSLIRGMGASGSTDT. The complete CDR3 protein is CASSLIRGMGASGSTDTQYF.

This clone was seen only a few times. The CDR3 end falls 3 residues outside the read, so it is completed with the germline J gene. The chain recombines TRBV5-8 with TRBJ1-4; 10 positions match TRBD1. The CDR3 has 14 amino acids. CDR1 is SGHTS, CDR2 YDEGEE, per germline. Trimming at V came to 4 bases and at J to 7 bases, leaving 4 bases not matched to a gene. The CDR3 is CASSPDRGGEKLFF. Partial CDR3 DNA: TGTGCCAGCAGCCCGGACAGGGGGGGTGAAAAA.

This clone appeared a few times. The sequence runs out 3 residues before the end of the CDR3; the remainder is reconstructed from the germline J gene. The chain recombines TRBV14 with TRBJ2-5; TRBD2 aligns across 11 bases. Per germline, CDR1 SGHDN and CDR2 FVKESK. The CDR3 covers 16 residues. V dropped 2 bases and J dropped 4; count of bases not matched to a gene: 6. CDR3 bases read: TGTGCCAGCAGCCAACTAGCGGGAGGTTTATTAGAGACC. Protein: CASSQLAGGLLET. Given in full, the CDR3 is CASSQLAGGLLETQYF.

This clone has at least ten counts. The read falls 3 residues short of the CDR3 end, and the missing part is taken from the germline J gene. This chain links TRBV4-1 with TRBJ2-7; 11 bases fit TRBD1. Trimming removed 3 bases from V and 2 bases from J; junction bases left unmatched: 3. This CDR3 region has 15 residues. CDR1 is MGHRA and CDR2 is YSYEKL in the germline V gene. CDR3 amino acids: CASSHGTGGTYEQYF. The sequenced part of the CDR3 DNA is TGCGCCAGCAGCCATGGGACAGGGGGGACCTACGAG.

This clone has only a few counts. The CDR3 is cut off 3 residues early in the read; its end comes from the germline J gene. The gene calls are TRBV20-1 and TRBJ1-2; TRBD1 matches 9 bases. Germline V gene data show CDR1 as DFQATT and CDR2 as SNEGSKA (reference sequence). The CDR3 loop spans 14 amino acids. CDR3 bases read: TGCAGTGCTGGCCCCCGGGACAGGGCTTACGAG. It specifies CSAGPRDRAYE. The CDR3 in full is CSAGPRDRAYEYTF.

This clone was picked up many times. The read terminates 3 residues before the CDR3 end, so the remaining end is supplied by the germline J gene. V and J are TRBV20-1 and TRBJ2-3; 8 nucleotides align to TRBD2. V dropped 1 base and J dropped 1; count of bases not matched to a gene: 10. This CDR3 comprises 17 residues. CDR1 DFQATT and CDR2 SNEGSKA come from the germline V gene (reference sequence). CDR3 DNA (partial): TGCAGTGCTAGAGTTGATGCGCGGGGGGAAGGCACAGATACG. Protein product: CSARVDARGEGTDT. From start to end, the CDR3 is CSARVDARGEGTDTQYF.

There are many counts of this clone. Read coverage stops 3 residues before the CDR3 terminus; the germline J gene supplies the remainder. This chain uses TRBV5-1 with TRBJ2-2; 7 nucleotides agree with TRBD1. The CDR3 runs 16 residues. CDR1 is SGHRS, CDR2 YFSETQ, per germline. V was pared by 4 bases and J by 0 bases, with 6 bases of the junction left unmatched. CDR3 loop: CASSPSGTANTGELFF. The DNA read from the CDR3 is TGCGCCAGCAGCCCATCCGGGACAGCGAACACCGGGGAG.